Detailed here is one T cell receptor beta chain. Original data processing: It was from reference gene primer amplification that nucleated cell counts were estimated. Clones were sequenced by immunoSEQ multiplex PCR, and TCRdb holds only the in-frame ones, with some missing. D and trimming were read from the DNA, whereas the V and J calls and clone size are those reported in that table. Of around 100,000 clones listed, about 85% are singletons. The data originate from a study of blood T cell repertoires in COVID-19. Study at large: Sites across the United States, Italy and Spain contributed samples from acute and convalescent COVID-19. The analysed material was cDNA or gDNA that came from T cells, B-cell-depleted T cells, or PBMCs.

The CDR3 is made up of 13 amino acids. Trimming took 1 base from V and 5 from J, leaving 8 bases between them. This rearrangement joins TRBV12-3 or TRBV12-4 to TRBJ2-5; D is possibly TRBD1 (5 bases). This receptor was identified in a man aged 35-49 years with acute or convalescent COVID-19. The sequenced sample consisted of peripheral blood. The CDR3 DNA reads as TGTGCCAGCAGTTTAGACAGGCTGGAGACCCAGTACTTC. Its translation: CASSLDRLETQYF.